The entry below describes one TCR beta chain. Its cognate antigen is unknown. This entry belongs to a study of cytomegalovirus exposure and HLA in healthy donors. PCR used 60 Vbeta primers and 13 Jbeta primers. Assay: immunoSEQ multiplex PCR; the TCRdb copy retains only in-frame clones and omits some. The listing contains around 140,000 clones. Study-level results: A later analysis found most CMV-associated TCR beta chains apparently HLA-restricted. Later analysis demonstrated an association between a missense DCLRE1C variant and TCR beta V- and J-gene trimming.

Sample: PBMCs. The TCR was taken from a man in his late teens or twenties in good health and CMV-seronegative.

The CDR3 region is CASQGSKETQYF. The CDR3 coding sequence is TGTGCCAGCCAGGGATCCAAAGAGACCCAGTACTTC. The chain joins TRBV2 to TRBJ2-5; perhaps TRBD1 as D (5 bases). V lost 8 bases to trimming and J lost 3 bases, with 10 bases between them. The CDR3 consists of 12 residues. Germline-derived CDR1 and CDR2 are SNHLY and FYNNEI.